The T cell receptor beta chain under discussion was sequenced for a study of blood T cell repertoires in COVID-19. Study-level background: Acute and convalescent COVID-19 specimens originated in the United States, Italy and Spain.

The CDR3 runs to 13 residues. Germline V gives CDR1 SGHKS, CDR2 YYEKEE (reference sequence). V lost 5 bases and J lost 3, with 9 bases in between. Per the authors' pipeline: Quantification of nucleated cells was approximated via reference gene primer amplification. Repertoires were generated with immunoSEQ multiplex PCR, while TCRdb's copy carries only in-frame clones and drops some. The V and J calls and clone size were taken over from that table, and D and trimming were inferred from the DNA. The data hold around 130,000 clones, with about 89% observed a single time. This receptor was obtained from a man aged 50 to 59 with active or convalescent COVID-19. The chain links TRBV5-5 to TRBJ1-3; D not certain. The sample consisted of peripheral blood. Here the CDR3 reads CASSPLGGNTIYF. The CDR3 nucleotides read TGTGCCAGCAGTCCCCTCGGTGGAAACACCATATATTTT.